This is a list of T cell receptor beta chains from one sample in a study of CD8+ T cells in alopecia areata. This table comes from immunoSEQ multiplex PCR, and its TCRdb copy is limited to in-frame clones, with some not included. Here the sample spans over 150,000 clones, around 60% being singletons. The source was CD4+ T cells sorted from blood, collected at week 0. The receptor set was obtained from a human donor with alopecia areata. CDR3s include the opening cysteine and the closing phenylalanine or tryptophan. D genes are given only for firm matches. Expanded clones get a size class; other rows say once, few or many, or leave the size out.

.	.	TRBJ2-7	TRBV25-1	TGTGCCAGCAGTGAAATCGGACCTGGACGAGGTTACGAGCAGTACTTC	CASSEIGPGRGYEQYF
.	TRBD2	TRBJ2-5	TRBV5-6	TGTGCCAGCAGCTTGTCTAGCGGGGTACAAGAGACCCAGTACTTC	CASSLSSGVQETQYF
.	.	TRBJ1-1	TRBV29-1	TGCAGCGTTCACAAAGACAGGAACACTGAAGCTTTCTTT	CSVHKDRNTEAFF
.	.	TRBJ2-1	TRBV7-2	TGTGCCAGCAGCTTAGCTCAGACTAGGATCAATGAGCAGTTCTTC	CASSLAQTRINEQFF
few	.	TRBJ2-4	TRBV29-1	TGCAGCGTTGAAGGACGAGCCAAAAACATTCAGTACTTC	CSVEGRAKNIQYF
.	TRBD2	TRBJ2-5	TRBV18	TGTGCCAGCTCACGCTCGGGAGGGGAGACCCAGTACTTC	CASSRSGGETQYF
.	.	TRBJ2-5	TRBV4-1	TGCGCCAGCAGCCAATCAGGGTTTGGGCAGACCCAGTACTTC	CASSQSGFGQTQYF
few	.	TRBJ2-2	TRBV9	TGTGCCAGCAGCGTCCTTTCCCGCAGGGTCGGGGAGCTGTTTTTT	CASSVLSRRVGELFF
.	.	TRBJ2-1	TRBV11-3	TGTGCCAGCAGCCCGGCGCGTGCTGGGGAGCAGTTCTTC	CASSPARAGEQFF
.	.	TRBJ2-1	TRBV6-1	TGTGCCAGCAGTGAAGCGTTCGGTGAGCAGTTCTTC	CASSEAFGEQFF
.	.	TRBJ1-4	TRBV29-1	TGCAGCGTTGCGCTGGGGGCATGGGGTTTGCTGTTTTTT	CSVALGAWGLLFF
few	.	TRBJ1-2	TRBV7-2	TGTGCCAGCAGCCGACAGAAGAACCATGGCTACACCTTC	CASSRQKNHGYTF
once	TRBD2	TRBJ2-5	TRBV2	TGTGCCAGCAGTTTAGCGGGGGGGCAGGAGACCCAGTACTTC	CASSLAGGQETQYF
few	TRBD1	TRBJ1-5	TRBV7-9	TGTGCCAGCAGCTTATCAGGGGGTAGCAATCAGCCCCAGCATTTT	CASSLSGGSNQPQHF
.	TRBD1	TRBJ2-5	TRBV11-3	TGTGCCAGCAGCGCCCGGGACAGGGGCATGCAAGAGACCCAGTACTTC	CASSARDRGMQETQYF
.	TRBD1	TRBJ2-5	TRBV15	TGTGCCACCAGCGGATCGGGACAGAGAGAAGAGACCCAGTACTTC	CATSGSGQREETQYF
few	.	TRBJ2-7	TRBV28	TGTGCCAGCAGTTTATTGGGTTCCGGCGAGCAGTACTTC	CASSLLGSGEQYF
few	.	TRBJ2-3	TRBV5-6	TGTGCCAGCAGCTCCCTAAGGGGGGTTGATACGCAGTATTTT	CASSSLRGVDTQYF
.	.	TRBJ2-5	TRBV29-1	TGCAGCGCTGGGGGGAGGGAGACCCAGTACTTC	CSAGGRETQYF
.	.	TRBJ2-2	TRBV5-1	TGCGCCAGCAGAATTAGGGGGGAGCTGTTTTTT	CASRIRGELFF
.	.	TRBJ1-2	TRBV29-1	TGCAGCGCGGGACTGAGGAACTATGGCTACACCTTC	CSAGLRNYGYTF
.	TRBD1	TRBJ1-1	TRBV5-1	TGCGCCAGCAGCCTAGGGACAGTTGGTGGTGAAGCTTTCTTT	CASSLGTVGGEAFF
once	.	TRBJ1-2	TRBV29-1	TGCAGCGTTGATGGCACTAGGGGCTACACCTTC	CSVDGTRGYTF